The sequence of this T cell receptor (beta chain) was determined in a study of blood T cell repertoires in COVID-19. Study-wide background: The United States, Italy and Spain were the sources of the acute and convalescent COVID-19 samples. Sources were T cells, B-cell-depleted T cells, or PBMCs; the material itself was cDNA or gDNA.

Trimming stripped 1 base from V and 4 bases from J, with 5 bases between. Germline loops: CDR1 SGHAT, CDR2 FQNNGV. CDR3 length equals 12 residues. Repertoires were generated with immunoSEQ multiplex PCR, while TCRdb's copy carries only in-frame clones and drops some. This table holds about 81,000 clones, around 80% found once. This clone has only a few counts. This rearrangement joins TRBV11-2 to TRBJ2-7; no clear D. The sequence came from a human donor in a cohort sampled during active COVID-19. Sequenced material: peripheral blood. As DNA, the CDR3 is TGTGCCAGCAGCTTAGTAGAGTACGAGCAGTACTTC. As protein: CASSLVEYEQYF.